The clone carrying this T cell receptor beta chain was counted at least ten times. What it recognizes is unknown. Trimming left V 8 bases short and J 7 bases short, with 13 bases between. Looked up from germline, CDR1 is SNHLY and CDR2 is FYNNEI. The CDR3 runs to 12 residues. Amplified regions were TCR beta CDR3 sequences from RNA transcripts. First-round RT-PCR of the TCR CDR3 relied on the HTBI primer set. TCRdb re-called the multiplex PCR reads with MiXCR, one entry per CDR3 protein. The repertoire holds over 250,000 distinct CDR3 sequences, roughly an eighth seen once, with around 32% in the top ten. The data were taken from a study of T cells in Graves' hyperthyroidism and ophthalmopathy. Overall study findings and caveats: The model identified upcoming ophthalmopathy a median approximately six months ahead of onset.

What was sequenced was blood. The clonotype was recovered from a woman between 40 and 50 years old with Graves' ophthalmopathy. This chain uses TRBV2 with TRBJ2-3, with a weak D call TRBD2 (6 bases). CDR3 amino acids: CASQAGRYTQYF. CDR3 nucleotide sequence: TGTGCCAGCCAGGCGGGGCGATATACGCAGTATTTT.